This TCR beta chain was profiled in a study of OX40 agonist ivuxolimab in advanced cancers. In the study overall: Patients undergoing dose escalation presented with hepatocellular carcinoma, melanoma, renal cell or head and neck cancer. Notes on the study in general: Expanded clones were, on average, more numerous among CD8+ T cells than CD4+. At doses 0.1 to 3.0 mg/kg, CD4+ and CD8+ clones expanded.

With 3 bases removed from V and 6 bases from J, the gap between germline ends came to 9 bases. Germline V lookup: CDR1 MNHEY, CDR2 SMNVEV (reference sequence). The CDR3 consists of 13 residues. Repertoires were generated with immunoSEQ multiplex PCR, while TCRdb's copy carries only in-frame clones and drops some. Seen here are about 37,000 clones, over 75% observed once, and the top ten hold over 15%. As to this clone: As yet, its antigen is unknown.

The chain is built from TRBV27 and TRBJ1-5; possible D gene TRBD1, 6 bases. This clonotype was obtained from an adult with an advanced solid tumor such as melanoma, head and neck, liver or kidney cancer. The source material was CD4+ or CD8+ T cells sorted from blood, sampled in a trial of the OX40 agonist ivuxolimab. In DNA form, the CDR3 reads TGTGCCAGCAGTTTCAGGGGACCTCAGCCCCAGCATTTT. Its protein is CASSFRGPQPQHF.